Reported below is one T cell receptor beta chain. This clone occurred once. No antigen is known for it. It has no much larger one-base neighbor in the sample; base qualities were not kept. Another Seattle source contributed samples from volunteer blood donors who had recovered from COVID-19. Collaborating institutions collected whole blood in K2EDTA tubes following their own protocols. Collaborator samples were shipped for TCRbeta analysis as frozen whole blood, isolated PBMCs, or DNA extracted from either sample type. The data were taken from a study of blood T cell repertoires in COVID-19 (dated by TCRdb to about 2020). The study in broad terms: Samples covering the acute and convalescent phases of COVID-19 were provided by collaborators in the United States, Italy and Spain. The repertoires were released in a freely available public database intended as a resource for research on the immune response to SARS-CoV-2. HLA class I and class II types, where available, came from metadata supplied by the sample provider rather than from assay-based typing. Sample metadata almost always included a de-identified subject ID, COVID-19 status, age in years and sex. Samples were obtained from the ongoing ImmuneRACE study (first 160 participants) and from over 1,000 subjects provided by 6 global collaborators. Deeply sampled blood TCRbeta repertoires from subjects exposed to, actively infected with, or recovered from COVID-19 were included in the dataset. The prospective study material was composed of cDNA or gDNA derived from T cells, B-cell-depleted T cells, or PBMCs.

TCRbeta CDR3 regions were amplified from genomic DNA by means of the immunoSEQ Assay, a bias-controlled multiplex PCR. On the study's bioinformatics: The number of nucleated cells in each sample was estimated from the amplification of reference gene primers within the assay. To quantify the absolute abundance of each unique TCRbeta CDR3 rearrangement, sequence reads were collapsed and filtered. For each sample, productive Simpson clonality was calculated by taking the square root of Simpson's diversity index across productive rearrangements. TCRdb carries this immuneACCESS record with in-frame sequences only. Its versions omit some clonotypes, under half of them owing to an unresolved V gene in the studies checked, with the rest unexplained. V and J calls and clone size are copied from that table; D and trimming were computed from the DNA. The sample table contains approximately 190,000 clones; only one count was recorded for around nine tenths of them. Of the sample, roughly 6.2% falls within the top ten clones.

What the study reported, not specific to this receptor: Clinical and demographic metadata were provided uncurated, with the amount varying by source and participant.

This TCR was recovered from a woman aged 40 to 50 who had recovered from COVID-19. Sequenced: peripheral blood.

The DNA sequence is as follows: TGTGCCAGCAGCCAAGGTTACAGGGGAGGCTACAATGAGCAGTTCTTC. It codes for CASSQGYRGGYNEQFF. The receptor chain draws on TRBV14 and TRBJ2-1; the D gene is possibly TRBD1, with 7 bases matching. The CDR3 goes from the cysteine to the phenylalanine over 16 residues. Just CDR3 DNA is preserved here, 48 bases in frame from base 1. From a lookup of the germline V gene, CDR1 and CDR2 are SGHDN and FVKESK. Trimming removed 1 base from V and 3 bases from J, leaving 13 bases between the germline ends.